Described below is a single T cell receptor (beta chain) sequence and its context. These data are taken from a study of CD8+ T cells in alopecia areata. The CDR3 has 13 residues. Germline lookup yields CDR1 SGHDN and CDR2 FVKESK. The J segment lost 8 bases and the V segment lost 2 bases, leaving 5 bases of the junction unmatched. Extraction of RNA preceded its reverse transcription into cDNA, which served as the sequencing template. TCRdb keeps only in-frame clones here, not all; method: immunoSEQ multiplex PCR. The data show 90,000 to 130,000 clones, 50% to 70% seen once. The receptor comes from a human donor with alopecia areata. Sequencing was performed on NKG2D-low CD8+ T cells sorted from blood. The gene calls are TRBV14 and TRBJ1-2, with 7 bases that match TRBD1. The CDR3 nucleotides are TGTGCCAGCAGCCAACACAGGGGTTTAGGCTACACCTTC. This gives the protein CASSQHRGLGYTF.